This T cell receptor beta chain was retrieved from a study of T-cell memory formation after mild COVID-19. In the study overall: There were largely donor-specific TCR clusters.

MiXCR, run by TCRdb on the 5' RACE reads, gives a single entry per CDR3 protein. This sample has fewer than 650,000 distinct CDR3 sequences, with 17% found just once. The clonotype was recovered from an adult woman who had mild COVID-19 (a few samples of this study predate the infection). Cell type and time point are not known. Sequencing input: PBMCs or a T cell subset sorted from them (not recorded which).

The CDR3 protein is CASSLEVGRDSFYEQYF. CDR3 bases: TGTGCCAGCAGCTTGGAGGTGGGGAGGGACTCCTTCTACGAGCAGTACTTC. The chain employs TRBV5-4 and TRBJ2-7; the match to TRBD2 covers 7 bases. Per germline, CDR1 SGHNT and CDR2 YYREEE (reference sequence). The CDR3 has 17 amino acids. V shed 0 bases and J 3 bases; nucleotides not matched to a gene: 12.